The TCR beta chain under discussion was sequenced for a study of OX40 agonist ivuxolimab in advanced cancers. Overall study: A mean age of approximately 64 years, range roughly 20 to 90, was recorded, and 70% to 85% were male. A history of anti-PD-1, anti-PD-L1 or anti-CTLA-4 therapy was acceptable, and over 30% had some.

Profiling relied on immunoSEQ multiplex PCR, and the TCRdb table lists in-frame clones only, not all of them. The table shows 95,000 to 150,000 clones, with around 95% occurring only once. Findings and caveats of the study: Relative to CD4+, CD8+ T cells held more expanded clones on average. Partial responders at 0.1-3.0 mg/kg had among the lowest clonal expansion.

Germline assignment: CDR1 LGHNA and CDR2 YNFKEQ. J lost 2 bases, V lost 6 bases, and 9 bases had no gene match. This CDR3 comprises 17 residues. As for this clone: Its target is unknown.

The receptor was isolated from an adult with an advanced solid tumor such as melanoma, head and neck, liver or kidney cancer. The rearrangement links TRBV4-2 to TRBJ2-2; 10 bases fit TRBD2. The material was CD4+ or CD8+ T cells sorted from blood, obtained in a trial of the OX40 agonist ivuxolimab. As DNA, the CDR3 is TGTGCCAGCAGTCCTTTGGCTAGCGGGAGAAACACCGGGGAGCTGTTTTTT. It yields the protein CASSPLASGRNTGELFF.